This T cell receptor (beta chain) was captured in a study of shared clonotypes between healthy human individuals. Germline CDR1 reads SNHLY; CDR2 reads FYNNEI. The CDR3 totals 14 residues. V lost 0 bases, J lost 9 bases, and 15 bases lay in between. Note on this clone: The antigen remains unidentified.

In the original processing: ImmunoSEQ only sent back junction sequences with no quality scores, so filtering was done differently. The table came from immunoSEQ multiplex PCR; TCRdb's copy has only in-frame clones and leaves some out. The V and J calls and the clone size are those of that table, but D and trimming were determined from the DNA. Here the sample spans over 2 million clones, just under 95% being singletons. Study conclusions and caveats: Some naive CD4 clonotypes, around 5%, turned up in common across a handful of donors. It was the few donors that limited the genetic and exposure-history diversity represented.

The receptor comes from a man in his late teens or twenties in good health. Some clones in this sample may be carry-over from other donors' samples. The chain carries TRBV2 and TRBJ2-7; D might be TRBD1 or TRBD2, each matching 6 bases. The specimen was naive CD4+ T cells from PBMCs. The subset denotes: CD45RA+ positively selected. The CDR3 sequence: CASSEATTGTGQYF. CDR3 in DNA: TGTGCCAGCAGTGAAGCTACCACAGGGACTGGGCAGTACTTC.